Sequencing of this T cell receptor beta chain was carried out in a study of prognosis after radiotherapy for stage I lung cancer. Study at large: The non-small cell lung cancer patients were all regarded as unsuitable for surgery on medical grounds. Stereotactic body radiotherapy was given without concurrent therapy, and no patient received both at once. Notes on the study in general: Shannon entropy (measured after stereotactic body radiation therapy) was lower in patients who went on to develop distant metastases.

In its sample, this clonotype is medium-sized. The antigen is unknown. Germline V gene data show CDR1 as SGHRS and CDR2 as YFSETQ. The ends lost 3 bases at V and 1 base at J; junction bases unmatched: 4. The CDR3 runs 14 residues. Two-round multiplex PCR on genomic DNA was the method by which TCR beta CDR3 was amplified. Every TRBV and TRBJ gene had its own specific primer in first-round PCR. TCRdb analysed the multiplex PCR reads with MiXCR anew, one entry per CDR3 protein. The table shows under 13,000 distinct CDR3 sequences, with 45% to 65% occurring only once. Around 5.9 milliliters of peripheral blood were drawn at each of two time points.

The source material was PBMCs, sampled before or after stereotactic body radiation therapy (not recorded which). The clonotype comes from a donor of 50 years or more with non-small cell lung cancer. The chain carries TRBV5-1 and TRBJ2-7; 7 nucleotides match TRBD1. In DNA form, the CDR3 reads TGCGCCAGCAGCTGGGACAGTCCTTCCTACGAGCAGTACTTC. Protein product: CASSWDSPSYEQYF.